The 29 T cell receptor beta chains reported below all come from one sample, sequenced in a study of blood T cell repertoires in COVID-19 (dated by TCRdb to 2019 to 2021). The library relied on the immunoSEQ multiplex PCR assay. Drawn from immuneACCESS, this table holds only the in-frame rearrangements with V and J called that TCRdb kept. Clones are partly lost; checked studies trace under half to an unresolved V gene and leave the rest unexplained. Here the sample has fewer than 150,000 clones; roughly 71% occur a single time. The top ten clones comprise about a fifth of the sample. Source material: peripheral blood. The receptors stem from a man older than 75 with acute or convalescent COVID-19.

The CDR3 protein is CAWSVVLTSGVLAKNIQYF. The DNA for the CDR3 is TGTGCCTGGAGTGTAGTGTTGACTAGCGGGGTCCTAGCCAAAAACATTCAGTACTTC. The chain joins TRBV30 to TRBJ2-4, with 11 bases that match TRBD2. This CDR3 is built from 19 residues. Germline CDR1 is GTSNPN and CDR2 is SVGIG (reference sequence). After removal of 0 bases from V and 0 bases from J, the junction contained 10 bases not matched to a gene.

This sequence joins TRBV18 and TRBJ2-3; D may be TRBD2 (5 bases). The CDR3 sequence is 14 residues long. The germline gives CDR1 KGHSH, CDR2 LQKENI. V lost 2 bases and J 4 bases, leaving 10 bases between the germline ends. The CDR3 nucleotides are TGTGCCAGCTCACCAATCGGAGGCGCAGATACGCAGTATTTT. This codes for CASSPIGGADTQYF.

The chain couples TRBV29-1 to TRBJ1-1, with D perhaps TRBD1 (5 bases). V was clipped by 4 bases and J by 5 bases, with 11 bases between them. Per the germline V gene, CDR1 is SQVTM and CDR2 is ANQGSEA. The CDR3 has 12 amino acids. The CDR3 DNA sequence: TGCAGCGTTGGCGGGGGAAATACTGAAGCTTTCTTT. It codes for CSVGGGNTEAFF.

This chain links TRBV15 with TRBJ2-1, with TRBD2 identical over 9 bases. The germline V gene encodes CDR1 LNHNV and CDR2 YYDKDF (reference sequence). CDR3 length: 15 residues. J was trimmed by 4 bases and V by 5 bases; bases with no gene match: 6. The CDR3 coding sequence is TGTGCCACCAGCCCTCTAGCGGGGAATTACAATGAGCAGTTCTTC. This sequence encodes CATSPLAGNYNEQFF. The whole variable domain, remainder taken from reference TRBV15 and TRBJ2-1, is DAMVIQNPRYQVTQFGKPVTLSCSQTLNHNVMYWYQQKSSQAPKLLFHYYDKDFNNEADTPDNFQSRRPNTSFCFLDIRSPGLGDTAMYLCATSPLAGNYNEQFFGPGTRLTVL.

This chain uses TRBV2 with TRBJ2-3; D gene ambiguous. There are 13 residues in the CDR3. Germline V CDR1 and CDR2: SNHLY, FYNNEI. V lost 4 bases and J 0 bases, leaving 5 bases between the germline ends. CDR3 protein: CASSATSTDTQYF. CDR3 sequence (DNA): TGTGCCAGCAGTGCTACGAGCACAGATACGCAGTATTTT.

This clone was observed a single time. V and J are TRBV11-2 and TRBJ1-1; 7 positions agree with TRBD1. CDR1 and CDR2 from the germline V gene are SGHAT and FQNNGV. V gave up 2 bases and J gave up 7 bases; unmatched junction bases: 7. This CDR3 region has 14 residues. This CDR3 is CASSLMQGVSEAFF. CDR3 sequence (DNA): TGTGCCAGCAGCTTAATGCAGGGGGTTAGTGAAGCTTTCTTT.

This chain uses TRBV5-1 with TRBJ1-1; TRBD1 is a possible D gene (5 bases). V dropped 4 bases and J dropped 1 base, with 11 bases sitting between them. The CDR3 length is 14 residues. The germline V gene has CDR1 SGHRS and CDR2 YFSETQ. CDR3 residues: CASSPWDSNTEAFF. CDR3 DNA sequence: TGCGCCAGCAGCCCTTGGGACTCGAACACTGAAGCTTTCTTT.

The chain has TRBV7-9 and TRBJ1-4, with D perhaps matching TRBD1 (6 bases). Per germline, CDR1 SEHNR and CDR2 FQNEAQ (reference sequence). This CDR3 region has 16 residues. V lost 1 base and J 4 bases, leaving 13 bases between the germline ends. This CDR3 is CASSLEATGSNEKLFF. The CDR3 nucleotides are TGTGCCAGCAGCTTAGAGGCCACAGGGAGTAATGAAAAACTGTTTTTT.

The V call is TRBV5-5, the J call TRBJ1-1; D perhaps matches TRBD1 (5 bases). V lost 0 bases and J 6 bases, leaving 15 bases between the germline ends. Germline V gene sequence: CDR1 SGHKS, CDR2 YYEKEE (reference sequence). The CDR3 is 15 residues long. CDR3 in DNA: TGTGCCAGCAGCTTGGGTGGCAGGGCGGTACCTGAAGCTTTCTTT. It codes for CASSLGGRAVPEAFF.

This clone showed up many times. The chain combines TRBV7-9 with TRBJ1-4; 12 bases are a match to TRBD1. V lost 5 bases to trimming and J lost 2 bases; unmatched junction nucleotides: 12. Germline V gives CDR1 SEHNR, CDR2 FQNEAQ (reference sequence). CDR3 size: 19 residues. The CDR3 DNA reads TGTGCCAGCAGCCGTGGATCCGGGACAGGGGGCGTGACTAATGAAAAACTGTTTTTT. Amino acid sequence: CASSRGSGTGGVTNEKLFF.

V is TRBV3-1 (or the pseudogene TRBV3-2) and J is TRBJ1-4; D perhaps matches TRBD1 (6 bases). Per germline, CDR1 LGHDT and CDR2 YNNKEL (reference sequence). The CDR3 is 14 amino acids. V lost 5 bases and J lost 4, with 11 bases in between. The CDR3 DNA follows: TGTGCCAGCAGCGTACAGGGAAGTAATGAAAAACTGTTTTTT. It encodes CASSVQGSNEKLFF.

The J gene is TRBJ2-3, the V gene TRBV7-8, with 8 bases identical to TRBD2. The CDR3 extends over 13 amino acids. V shed 7 bases, J shed 6 bases, and the junction held 6 bases outside the gene matches. Germline-derived CDR1 and CDR2 are SGHVS and FQNEAQ. The CDR3 sequence: CASTPGGLDTQYF. DNA of the CDR3: TGTGCCAGCACCCCGGGGGGGCTTGATACGCAGTATTTT.

This chain uses TRBV2 with TRBJ1-5; the D gene is possibly TRBD1 (5 bases). Germline-derived CDR1 and CDR2 are SNHLY and FYNNEI. Trimming stripped 7 bases from V and 2 bases from J, with 15 bases between. This CDR3 has 15 residues. The CDR3 protein is CASTYQEGGNQPQHF. Here the CDR3 DNA reads TGTGCCAGCACCTATCAAGAAGGGGGCAATCAGCCCCAGCATTTT.

This chain uses TRBV6-1 with TRBJ1-1; D perhaps matches TRBD1 (6 bases). CDR3 length: 14 amino acids. Looked up from germline, CDR1 is MNHNS and CDR2 is SASEGT. V was pared by 1 base and J by 1 base, with 7 bases between. The DNA for the CDR3 is TGTGCCAGCAGTGAAGTGGACAGGAACACTGAAGCTTTCTTT. Its translation is CASSEVDRNTEAFF.

This clone was seen only a few times. The chain links TRBV9 to TRBJ1-1; D not certain. V lost 3 bases and J 0 bases, leaving 9 bases between the germline ends. From germline, CDR1 is SGDLS and CDR2 YYNGEE. The CDR3 spans 14 residues. Here the CDR3 DNA reads TGTGCCAGCAGCGAAAACAGTATGAACACTGAAGCTTTCTTT. It translates to CASSENSMNTEAFF.

This clone was picked up one time. This chain uses TRBV6-5 with TRBJ1-5; 9 bases are a match to TRBD1. The CDR3 contains 14 residues. CDR1 MNHEY and CDR2 SVGAGI come from the germline V gene. After removal of 6 bases from V and 4 bases from J, the junction contained 4 bases not matched to a gene. The CDR3 sequence: CASRRGTGNQPQHF. CDR3 in DNA: TGTGCCAGCAGACGAGGGACAGGGAATCAGCCCCAGCATTTT.

The V gene is TRBV24-1, the J gene TRBJ2-5; TRBD1 agrees at 11 bases. The CDR3 length is 16 residues. The junction had 8 bases not matched to a gene; V was cut back by 4 bases and J by 5 bases. Germline CDR1 and CDR2: KGHDR and SFDVKD. The CDR3 nucleotides are TGTGCCACCAGTGACTCTGGGACAGGGGGTGGGGAGACCCAGTACTTC. Its translation: CATSDSGTGGGETQYF.

V gene TRBV4-1 combines with J gene TRBJ2-3; D may be TRBD2 (7 bases). The CDR3 totals 15 residues. Per germline, CDR1 MGHRA and CDR2 YSYEKL. V was trimmed by 7 bases and J by 2 bases, leaving 16 bases between them. CDR3 protein: CASKGGALNTDTQYF. CDR3 nucleotide sequence: TGCGCCAGCAAGGGGGGGGCCCTCAACACAGATACGCAGTATTTT.

V usage is TRBV5-1 and J usage is TRBJ2-3, with 7 positions matching TRBD1. In germline, CDR1 is SGHRS, CDR2 YFSETQ. This CDR3 spans 14 amino acids. The J segment lost 6 bases and the V segment lost 4 bases, leaving 8 bases of the junction unmatched. The CDR3 DNA is TGCGCCAGCAGCACACTAACAGGGGCCGATACGCAGTATTTT. It yields the protein CASSTLTGADTQYF.

The sample holds a few counts of this clone. The V gene is TRBV5-1, the J gene TRBJ2-2; the match to TRBD2 covers 12 bases. Trimming took 4 bases from V and 6 from J; bases not matched to a gene: 4. The CDR3 loop spans 15 amino acids. From germline, CDR1 is SGHRS and CDR2 YFSETQ. The CDR3 nucleotides read TGCGCCAGCAGCCCTAGCGGGGGGGCTGCCGGGGAGCTGTTTTTT. Protein: CASSPSGGAAGELFF.

The CDR3 DNA is TGCGCCAGCAGCTATGGGACAGGGGGGGAGACCCAGTACTTC. Translation gives CASSYGTGGETQYF. The J gene is TRBJ2-5, the V gene TRBV5-1; 11 bases are shared with TRBD1. CDR1 and CDR2 from the germline V gene are SGHRS and YFSETQ. The trim removed 3 bases at V and 5 bases at J, leaving 3 bases unmatched. The CDR3 spans 14 residues.

The rearrangement joins TRBV4-3 to TRBJ2-6; D might be TRBD2 (6 bases). Trimming shortened V by 4 bases and J by 3 bases, and 16 bases separated the two germline ends. Germline V gene sequence: CDR1 LGHNA, CDR2 YSLEER. This CDR3 region has 17 residues. The CDR3 protein is CASSLQIGGVGANVLTF. The CDR3, as DNA: TGCGCCAGCAGCCTCCAGATCGGGGGTGTTGGGGCCAACGTCCTGACTTTC.

CDR3 DNA: TGTGCCATCAGTGAAATGGGGAGGGGCTATGGCTACACCTTC. Its translation is CAISEMGRGYGYTF. The chain carries TRBV10-3 and TRBJ1-2; the D gene is possibly TRBD1 (5 bases). The CDR3 sequence is 14 residues long. Germline CDR1 ENHRY, CDR2 SYGVKD. The V gene lost 3 bases and the J gene lost 4 bases, with 12 bases spanning the gap.

This clone has only a few counts. CDR3 in DNA: TGTGCCAGCAGCCCAGGGGTCAGGGGTGGCGCAGATACGCAGTATTTT. Protein: CASSPGVRGGADTQYF. The rearrangement uses TRBV11-2 and TRBJ2-3; weak D call: TRBD1 (6 bases). The CDR3 sequence is 16 residues long. V was cut by 5 bases and J by 4 bases, with 19 bases left in between. Germline CDR1 is SGHAT and CDR2 is FQNNGV.

The V call is TRBV25-1, the J call TRBJ1-4, with 7 bases matching TRBD1. The germline V gene encodes CDR1 MGHDK and CDR2 SYGVNS. The V and J ends lost 3 bases and 4 bases, in that order; junction bases with no gene match: 5. The CDR3 loop spans 15 amino acids. The CDR3 sequence is CASSDRDSYNEKLFF. The CDR3 DNA sequence: TGTGCCAGCAGTGATCGGGACAGCTATAATGAAAAACTGTTTTTT.

The V and J genes are TRBV27 and TRBJ1-5, with 9 bases aligning to TRBD1. V lost 8 bases, J lost 0 bases, and 8 bases stayed unmatched. CDR1 is MNHEY and CDR2 is SMNVEV in the germline V gene (reference sequence). This CDR3 has 16 residues. CDR3 nucleotide sequence: TGTGCCAGCGGGGGGACAGGGCACACTAGCAATCAGCCCCAGCATTTT. Its protein is CASGGTGHTSNQPQHF.

The CDR3 protein is CATSQTGGSETQYF. The CDR3 nucleotides are TGTGCCACCTCACAGACAGGGGGCTCGGAGACCCAGTACTTC. The rearrangement links TRBV24-1 to TRBJ2-5; 10 bases fit TRBD1. This CDR3 contains 14 residues. Trimming took 9 bases from V and 5 from J; bases not matched to a gene: 8. Germline V lookup: CDR1 KGHDR, CDR2 SFDVKD.

The V gene is TRBV5-1, the J gene TRBJ2-5; TRBD1 is a possible D gene (7 bases). Germline-derived CDR1 and CDR2 are SGHRS and YFSETQ. The CDR3 totals 14 residues. Trimming shortened V by 4 bases and J by 2 bases, and 12 bases separated the two germline ends. CDR3 sequence (DNA): TGCGCCAGCAGCGGAGGGACAGCGCAAGAGACCCAGTACTTC. Its translation is CASSGGTAQETQYF.

Note on this clone: Its ends do not fully match the called genes, so a read error is possible. The rearrangement uses TRBV19 and TRBJ1-5; the match to TRBD1 covers 7 bases. The CDR3 is 16 residues long. Germline V gene lookup returns CDR1 LNHDA and CDR2 SQIVND (reference sequence). The CDR3 here is CTSSTGQLNSNQPQHF. In DNA form, the CDR3 reads TGTACCAGTAGTACGGGACAGTTAAATAGCAATCAGCCCCAGCATTTT.